Presented here are 5 T cell receptor beta chains from one specimen sequenced in a study of T cell changes during pregnancy in multiple sclerosis. The method was immunoSEQ multiplex PCR; TCRdb's version includes in-frame clones alone and lacks a portion of them. The sample has tens of thousands of clones, 85% to 90% seen once; the top ten hold 0.5% to 0.6%. The starting material was CD4+ T cells from peripheral blood mononuclear cells, obtained in the first trimester of pregnancy. These receptor sequences come from a female donor with multiple sclerosis, enrolled in a pregnancy study.

The genes are TRBV18 and TRBJ2-7; TRBD1 is a possible D gene (5 bases). CDR1 is KGHSH and CDR2 is LQKENI in the germline V gene. This CDR3 comprises 15 residues. Trimming took off 4 bases at V and 2 bases at J, with 15 bases between the two ends. The CDR3 spells CASSHIQDTPYEQYF. The CDR3 nucleotides are TGTGCCAGCTCACATATTCAGGACACGCCCTACGAGCAGTACTTC.

In nucleotides, the CDR3 is TGTGCCAGCAGCTCGCAGGGGAATTCTCGGTCTCAGCCCCAGCATTTT. Amino acid sequence: CASSSQGNSRSQPQHF. This chain connects TRBV5-6 to TRBJ1-5; D is possibly TRBD1 (6 bases). Trimming left V 3 bases short and J 6 bases short, with 19 bases between. CDR1 SGHDT and CDR2 YYEEEE come from the germline V gene. This CDR3 comprises 16 residues.

V usage is TRBV27 and J usage is TRBJ2-5; tentatively, D is TRBD2 (6 bases). CDR1 is MNHEY, CDR2 SMNVEV, per germline (reference sequence). The V end lost 3 bases, the J end lost 5 bases, and 13 bases lay between the germline ends. CDR3 size: 14 residues. This CDR3 reads CASSLLGGSETQYF. DNA for the CDR3: TGTGCCAGCAGTTTGCTCGGGGGTTCCGAGACCCAGTACTTC.

The count of this clone is one. J is TRBJ2-1 and V is TRBV27, with 8 positions matching TRBD1. CDR3 length: 13 residues. The J segment lost 6 bases and the V segment lost 6 bases, leaving 4 bases of the junction unmatched. Germline V CDR1 and CDR2: MNHEY, SMNVEV (reference sequence). The CDR3 DNA is TGTGCCAGCAGACGAACAGGGGGCAATGAGCAGTTCTTC. This sequence encodes CASRRTGGNEQFF.

The chain has TRBV2 and TRBJ1-1, with D possibly TRBD1 on 6 matching bases. The CDR3 is made up of 15 amino acids. Trimming pared 1 base from V and 5 bases from J, leaving 14 bases between. Germline CDR1 is SNHLY and CDR2 is FYNNEI. CDR3 loop: CASSEEGGAGTEAFF. The CDR3 DNA follows: TGTGCCAGCAGTGAAGAGGGGGGGGCAGGGACTGAAGCTTTCTTT.